Below, one TCR beta chain is given with its context. The target antigen is unknown. RNA transcripts yielded amplified TCR beta CDR3 regions. Using the HTBI primer set, a first-round RT-PCR was run on the TCR CDR3. TCRdb used MiXCR to reprocess the multiplex PCR reads, holding one entry per CDR3 protein. The sample shows 550,000 to 600,000 distinct CDR3 sequences, roughly 46% of them seen only once. The data were taken from a study of T cells in Graves' hyperthyroidism and ophthalmopathy. Study-level findings and limits: Clonotypes that were expanded in thyroid above 0.001 mostly appeared in blood too.

Germline V CDR1 and CDR2: LNHNV, YYDKDF (reference sequence). This CDR3 has 18 amino acids. J was trimmed by 2 bases and V by 0 bases; bases with no gene match: 10. The chain links TRBV15 to TRBJ2-3; 8 bases are a match to TRBD2. The sequence was collected from an adult woman with Graves' disease, either hyperthyroidism or ophthalmopathy (not recorded which). The material sequenced was peripheral blood or thyroid tissue (not recorded which). CDR3 nucleotides: TGTGCCACCAGCAGAGAGGCGAGTGGCGGGAGGTTCACAGATACGCAGTATTTT. This translates into CATSREASGGRFTDTQYF.